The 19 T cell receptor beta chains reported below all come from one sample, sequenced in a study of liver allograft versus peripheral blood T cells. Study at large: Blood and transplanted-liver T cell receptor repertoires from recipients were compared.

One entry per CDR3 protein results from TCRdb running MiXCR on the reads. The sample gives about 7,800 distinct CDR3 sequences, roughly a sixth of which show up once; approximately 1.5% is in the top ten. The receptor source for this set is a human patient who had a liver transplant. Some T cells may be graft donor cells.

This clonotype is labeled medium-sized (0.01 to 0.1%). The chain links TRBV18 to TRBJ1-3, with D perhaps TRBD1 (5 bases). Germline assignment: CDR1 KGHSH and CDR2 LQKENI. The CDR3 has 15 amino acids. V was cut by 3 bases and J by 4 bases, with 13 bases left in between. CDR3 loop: CASSPLSTAGNTIYF. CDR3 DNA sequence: TGTGCCAGCTCACCCCTATCGACAGCAGGAAACACCATATATTTT. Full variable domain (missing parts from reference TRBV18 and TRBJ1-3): NAGVMQNPRHLVRRRGQEARLRCSPMKGHSHVYWYRQLPEEGLKFMVYLQKENIIDESGMPKERFSAEFPKEGPSILRIQQVVRGDSAAYFCASSPLSTAGNTIYFGEGSWLTVV.

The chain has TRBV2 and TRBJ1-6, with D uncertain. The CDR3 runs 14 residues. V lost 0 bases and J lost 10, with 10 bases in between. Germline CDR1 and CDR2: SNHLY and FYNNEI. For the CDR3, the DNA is TGTGCCAGCAGTGAAGCGGTCTTGAGGTCACCCCTCCACTTT. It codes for CASSEAVLRSPLHF.

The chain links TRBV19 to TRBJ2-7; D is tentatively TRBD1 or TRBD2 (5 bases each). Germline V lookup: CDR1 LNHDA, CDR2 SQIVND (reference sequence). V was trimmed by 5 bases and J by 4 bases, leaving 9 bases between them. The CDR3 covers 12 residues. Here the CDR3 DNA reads TGTGCCAGTAGTCCTGGGGGATACGAGCAGTACTTC. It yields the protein CASSPGGYEQYF. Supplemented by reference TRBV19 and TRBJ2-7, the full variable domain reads DGGITQSPKYLFRKEGQNVTLSCEQNLNHDAMYWYRQDPGQGLRLIYYSQIVNDFQKGDIAEGYSVSREKKESFPLTVTSAQKNPTAFYLCASSPGGYEQYFGPGTRLTVT.

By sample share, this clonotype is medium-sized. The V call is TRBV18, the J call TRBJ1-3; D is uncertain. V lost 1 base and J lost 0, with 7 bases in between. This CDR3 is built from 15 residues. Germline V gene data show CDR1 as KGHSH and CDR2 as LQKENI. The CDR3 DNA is TGTGCCAGCTCACCACAAGTCAGCTCTGGAAACACCATATATTTT. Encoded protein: CASSPQVSSGNTIYF.

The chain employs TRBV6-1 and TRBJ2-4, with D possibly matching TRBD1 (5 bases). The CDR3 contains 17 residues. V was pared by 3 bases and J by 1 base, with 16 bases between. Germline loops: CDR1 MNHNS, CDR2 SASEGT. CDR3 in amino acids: CASSDRPGLGAKNIQYF. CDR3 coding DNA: TGTGCCAGCAGTGATCGACCAGGGTTAGGGGCCAAAAACATTCAGTACTTC.

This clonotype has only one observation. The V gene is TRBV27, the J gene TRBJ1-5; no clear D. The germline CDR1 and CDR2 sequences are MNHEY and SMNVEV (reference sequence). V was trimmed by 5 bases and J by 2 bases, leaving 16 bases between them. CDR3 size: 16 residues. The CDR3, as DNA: TGTGCCAGCAGTCCCTACAGTGGTACGGGCAATCAGCCCCAGCATTTT. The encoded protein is CASSPYSGTGNQPQHF.

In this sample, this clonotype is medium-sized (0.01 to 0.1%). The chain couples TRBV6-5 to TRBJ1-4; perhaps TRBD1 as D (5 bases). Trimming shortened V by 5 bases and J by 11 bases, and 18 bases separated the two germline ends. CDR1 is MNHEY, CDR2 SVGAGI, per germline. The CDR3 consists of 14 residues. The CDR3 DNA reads TGTGCCAGCAGTACCGGGACCGGAATAAGCAAACTGTTTTTT. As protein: CASSTGTGISKLFF.

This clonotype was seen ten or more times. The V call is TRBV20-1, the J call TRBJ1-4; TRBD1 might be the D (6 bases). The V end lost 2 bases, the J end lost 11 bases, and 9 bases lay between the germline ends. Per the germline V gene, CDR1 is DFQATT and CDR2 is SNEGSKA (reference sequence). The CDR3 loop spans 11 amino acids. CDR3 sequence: CSARTQGKLFF. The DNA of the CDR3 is TGCAGTGCTAGAACTCAGGGGAAACTGTTTTTT.

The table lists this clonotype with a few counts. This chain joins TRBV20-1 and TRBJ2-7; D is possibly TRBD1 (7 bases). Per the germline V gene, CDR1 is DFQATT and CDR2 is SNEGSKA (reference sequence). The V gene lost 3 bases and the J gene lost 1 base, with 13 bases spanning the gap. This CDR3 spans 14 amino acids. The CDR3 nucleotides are TGCAGTGCTAGTACGACAGGGAGGTCCTACGAGCAGTACTTC. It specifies CSASTTGRSYEQYF.

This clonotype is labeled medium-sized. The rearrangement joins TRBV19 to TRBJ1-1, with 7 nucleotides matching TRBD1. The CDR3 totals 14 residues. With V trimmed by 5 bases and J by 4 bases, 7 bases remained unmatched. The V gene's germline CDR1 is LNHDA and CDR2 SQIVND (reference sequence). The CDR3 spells CASSPLQGFTEAFF. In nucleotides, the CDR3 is TGTGCCAGTAGTCCGCTACAGGGGTTCACTGAAGCTTTCTTT.

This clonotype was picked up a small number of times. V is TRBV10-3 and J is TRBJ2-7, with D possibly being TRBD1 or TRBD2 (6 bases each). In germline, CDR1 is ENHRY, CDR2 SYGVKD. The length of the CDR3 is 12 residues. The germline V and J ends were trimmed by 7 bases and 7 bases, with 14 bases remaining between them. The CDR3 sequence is CAITSGGGEQYF. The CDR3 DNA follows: TGTGCCATCACCTCTGGAGGGGGGGAGCAGTACTTC.

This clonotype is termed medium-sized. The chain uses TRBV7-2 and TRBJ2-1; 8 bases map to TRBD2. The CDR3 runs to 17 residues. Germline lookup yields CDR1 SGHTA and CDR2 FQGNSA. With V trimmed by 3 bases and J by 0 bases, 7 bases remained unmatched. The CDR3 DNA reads TGTGCCAGCAGCTTTAACAGCGGGGGCATCTCCTACAATGAGCAGTTCTTC. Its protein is CASSFNSGGISYNEQFF.

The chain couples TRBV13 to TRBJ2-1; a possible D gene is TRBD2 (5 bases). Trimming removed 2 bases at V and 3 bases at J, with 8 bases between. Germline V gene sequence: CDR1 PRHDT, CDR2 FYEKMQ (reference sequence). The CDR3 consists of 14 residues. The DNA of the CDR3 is TGTGCCAGCAGCTTAACTGAGGGCTACAATGAGCAGTTCTTC. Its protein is CASSLTEGYNEQFF.

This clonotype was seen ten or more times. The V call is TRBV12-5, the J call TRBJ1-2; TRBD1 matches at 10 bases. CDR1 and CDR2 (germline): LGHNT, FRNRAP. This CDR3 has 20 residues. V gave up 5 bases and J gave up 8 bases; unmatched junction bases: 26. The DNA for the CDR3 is TGTGCTAGTGGTCCCTCCCGGGACAGGGGCCGGACCCTTTTGGATAGGGGCTACACCTTC. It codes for CASGPSRDRGRTLLDRGYTF.

CDR3 bases: TGCAGCGTTGTGTCGGCCGGGCTGAACTATGGCTACACCTTC. Its translation: CSVVSAGLNYGYTF. The rearrangement links TRBV29-1 to TRBJ1-2; D remains ambiguous. Germline loops: CDR1 SQVTM, CDR2 ANQGSEA. This CDR3 has 14 residues. V dropped 4 bases and J dropped 2 bases, with 14 bases sitting between them.

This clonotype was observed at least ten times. This CDR3 reads CAISESSGGYEQYF. The DNA for the CDR3 is TGTGCCATCAGTGAGTCTAGCGGGGGATACGAGCAGTACTTC. The rearrangement uses TRBV10-3 and TRBJ2-7, with 9 positions matching TRBD2. The CDR3 covers 14 residues. The J segment lost 4 bases and the V segment lost 0 bases, leaving 1 base of the junction unmatched. The V gene's germline CDR1 is ENHRY and CDR2 SYGVKD.

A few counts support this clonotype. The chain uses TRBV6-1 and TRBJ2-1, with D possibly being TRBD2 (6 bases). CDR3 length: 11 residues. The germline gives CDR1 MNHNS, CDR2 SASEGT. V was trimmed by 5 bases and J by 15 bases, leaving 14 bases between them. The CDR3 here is CASSSRGGRFF. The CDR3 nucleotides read TGTGCCAGCAGTTCCCGTGGGGGGAGGTTCTTC.

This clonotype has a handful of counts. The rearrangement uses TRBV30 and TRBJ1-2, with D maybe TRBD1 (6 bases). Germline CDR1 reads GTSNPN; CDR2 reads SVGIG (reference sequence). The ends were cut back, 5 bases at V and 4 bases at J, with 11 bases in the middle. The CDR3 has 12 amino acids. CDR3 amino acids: CAWGEGGYGYTF. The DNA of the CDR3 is TGTGCCTGGGGCGAGGGGGGCTATGGCTACACCTTC.

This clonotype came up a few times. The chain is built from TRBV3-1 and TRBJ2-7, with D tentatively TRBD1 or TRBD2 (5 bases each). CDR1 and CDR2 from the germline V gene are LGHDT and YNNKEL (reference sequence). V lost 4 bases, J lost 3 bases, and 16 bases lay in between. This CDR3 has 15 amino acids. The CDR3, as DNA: TGTGCCAGCAGCCCCCGGGACGCATGGATCTACGAGCAGTACTTC. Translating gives CASSPRDAWIYEQYF.